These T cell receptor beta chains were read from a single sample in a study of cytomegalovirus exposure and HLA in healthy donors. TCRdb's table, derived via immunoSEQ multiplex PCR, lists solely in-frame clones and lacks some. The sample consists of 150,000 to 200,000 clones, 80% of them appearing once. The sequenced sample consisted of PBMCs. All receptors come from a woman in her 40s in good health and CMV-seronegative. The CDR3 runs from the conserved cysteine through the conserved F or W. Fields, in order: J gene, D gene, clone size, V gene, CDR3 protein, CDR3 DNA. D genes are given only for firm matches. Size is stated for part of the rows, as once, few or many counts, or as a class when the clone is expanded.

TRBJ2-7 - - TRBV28 CASSFYGSGYEQYF TGTGCCAGCAGTTTCTATGGTTCCGGTTACGAGCAGTACTTC
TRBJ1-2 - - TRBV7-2 CASSLEQIDFGYTF TGTGCCAGCAGCTTAGAACAGATCGATTTTGGCTACACCTTC
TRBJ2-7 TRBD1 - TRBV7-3 CASSNRQGMLQYF TGTGCCAGCAGCAACAGACAGGGTATGTTGCAGTACTTC
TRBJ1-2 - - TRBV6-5 CASSYSWQGSYSYTF TGTGCCAGCAGTTACTCGTGGCAGGGAAGTTATAGCTACACCTTC
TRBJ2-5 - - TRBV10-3 CAIRTRDTPQETQYF TGTGCCATCCGAACCCGGGACACCCCCCAAGAGACCCAGTACTTC
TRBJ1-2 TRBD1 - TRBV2 CASSGDSYYGYTF TGTGCCAGCAGTGGGGACAGTTACTATGGCTACACCTTC
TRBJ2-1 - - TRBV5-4 CASSHNGGSPTYNEQFF TGTGCCAGCAGCCACAACGGCGGGTCTCCAACCTACAATGAGCAGTTCTTC
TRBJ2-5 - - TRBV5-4 CASSLPGDQETQYF TGTGCCAGCAGCCTACCAGGGGACCAAGAGACCCAGTACTTC
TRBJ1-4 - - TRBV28 CASSLSTVNEKLFF TGTGCCAGCAGTTTATCTACGGTCAATGAAAAACTGTTTTTT
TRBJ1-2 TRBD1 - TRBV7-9 CASLDRVYGYTF TGTGCCAGCTTGGACAGGGTTTATGGCTACACCTTC
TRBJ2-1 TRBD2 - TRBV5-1 CASSPLASGVYNEQFF TGCGCCAGCAGCCCTCTGGCTAGCGGGGTATACAATGAGCAGTTCTTC
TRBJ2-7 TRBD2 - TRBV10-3 CAISERDYHGIYEQYF TGTGCCATCAGTGAACGGGACTACCACGGGATTTACGAGCAGTACTTC
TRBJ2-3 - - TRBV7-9 CASSLTTADTQYF TGTGCCAGCAGCCTGACTACTGCAGATACGCAGTATTTT
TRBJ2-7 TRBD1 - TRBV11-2 CASSSNRGEQYF TGTGCCAGCAGCTCAAACAGGGGTGAGCAGTACTTC
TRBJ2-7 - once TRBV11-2 CASSPTGHLYEQYF TGTGCCAGCAGCCCTACAGGGCATCTATACGAGCAGTACTTC
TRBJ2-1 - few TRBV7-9 CASSRQTAGGARDNEQFF TGTGCCAGCAGCCGACAAACGGCGGGCGGGGCGCGGGACAATGAGCAGTTCTTC
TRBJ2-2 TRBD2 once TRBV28 CASSLGGSTGELFF TGTGCCAGCAGTTTGGGGGGGTCCACCGGGGAGCTGTTTTTT
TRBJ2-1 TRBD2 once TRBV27 CASSLSYTGGWSEQFF TGTGCCAGCAGTTTATCTTACACGGGGGGTTGGTCTGAGCAGTTCTTC
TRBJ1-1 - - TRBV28 CASSLGGSEAFF TGTGCCAGCAGTCTAGGGGGAAGTGAAGCTTTCTTT
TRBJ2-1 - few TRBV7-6 CASSLGGSQNEQFF TGTGCCAGCAGCTTAGGGGGCAGCCAAAATGAGCAGTTCTTC
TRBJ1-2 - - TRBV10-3 CAISSTELNYGYTF TGTGCCATCAGTTCGACAGAGCTTAACTATGGCTACACCTTC
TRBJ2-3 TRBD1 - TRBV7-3 CASSSALGTGGSTDTQYF TGTGCCAGCAGCTCCGCCCTTGGGACAGGGGGGAGCACAGATACGCAGTATTTT
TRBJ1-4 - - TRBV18 CASSPAVSGDEKLFF TGTGCCAGCTCACCGGCTGTCTCGGGAGATGAAAAACTGTTTTTT
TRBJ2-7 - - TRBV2 CASSEEADLGPEQYF TGTGCCAGCAGTGAAGAGGCAGACCTAGGTCCCGAGCAGTACTTC
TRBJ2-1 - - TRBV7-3 CASSLVAVPTNEQFF TGTGCCAGCAGCTTAGTAGCGGTCCCTACAAATGAGCAGTTCTTC
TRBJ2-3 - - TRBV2 CASSWATTDTQYF TGTGCCAGCAGTTGGGCTACCACAGATACGCAGTATTTT
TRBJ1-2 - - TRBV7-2 CASSLWTGTYGYTF TGTGCCAGCAGCCTTTGGACGGGAACCTATGGCTACACCTTC
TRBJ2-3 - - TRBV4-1 CASSQAGARTDTQYF TGCGCCAGCAGCCAGGCAGGGGCGAGGACAGATACGCAGTATTTT
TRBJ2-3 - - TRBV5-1 CASSKTSTDTQYF TGCGCCAGCAGCAAAACTTCGACAGATACGCAGTATTTT
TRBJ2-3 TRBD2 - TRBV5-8 CASSLVRGRGFTDTQYF TGTGCCAGCAGCTTGGTGCGGGGGAGGGGTTTCACAGATACGCAGTATTTT
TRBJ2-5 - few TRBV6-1 CASSERGRDQETQYF TGTGCCAGCAGTGAAAGGGGCAGGGACCAAGAGACCCAGTACTTC
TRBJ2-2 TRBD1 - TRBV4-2 CASSPETGGLSGELFF TGTGCCAGCAGCCCGGAGACAGGGGGCTTATCCGGGGAGCTGTTTTTT
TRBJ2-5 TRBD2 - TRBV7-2 CASSSGLALMQTQYF TGTGCCAGCAGCTCGGGACTAGCCCTAATGCAGACCCAGTACTTC
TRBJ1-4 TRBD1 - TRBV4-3 CASSRGTGEEKLFF TGCGCCAGCAGCCGAGGGACAGGGGAAGAAAAACTGTTTTTT
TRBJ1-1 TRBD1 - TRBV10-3 CAISRTTGEGTEAFF TGTGCCATCAGCCGAACAACAGGGGAAGGGACTGAAGCTTTCTTT
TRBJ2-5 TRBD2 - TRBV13 CASSPQGGGRRQTQYF TGTGCCAGCAGTCCCCAGGGCGGGGGGCGTCGGCAGACCCAGTACTTC
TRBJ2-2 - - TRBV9 CASSVGVFGSVGELFF TGTGCCAGCAGCGTAGGGGTTTTCGGGAGTGTTGGGGAGCTGTTTTTT
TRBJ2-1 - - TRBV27 CASSLLRYEQFF TGTGCCAGCAGTTTATTGAGGTATGAGCAGTTCTTC
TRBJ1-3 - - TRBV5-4 CASSLDPGSGNTIYF TGTGCCAGCAGCTTGGATCCAGGGTCAGGAAACACCATATATTTT
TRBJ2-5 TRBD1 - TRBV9 CASSVGTGRRETQYF TGTGCCAGCAGCGTGGGGACAGGCCGACGGGAGACCCAGTACTTC
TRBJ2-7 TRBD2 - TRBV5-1 CASSFNLADEQYF TGCGCCAGCAGCTTTAATCTAGCGGACGAGCAGTACTTC
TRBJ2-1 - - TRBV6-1 CASGHGGGDEQFF TGTGCCAGCGGTCACGGAGGCGGAGATGAGCAGTTCTTC
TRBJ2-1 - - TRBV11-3 CASSPGGVGEQFF TGTGCCAGCAGCCCTGGTGGTGTCGGTGAGCAGTTCTTC
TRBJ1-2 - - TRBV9 CASSARPLRGFEGYTF TGTGCCAGCAGCGCCCGACCTCTTAGGGGATTTGAGGGCTACACCTTC
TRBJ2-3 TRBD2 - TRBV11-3 CASSPRASGPSTDTQYF TGTGCCAGCAGCCCCCGGGCTAGCGGTCCCAGCACAGATACGCAGTATTTT
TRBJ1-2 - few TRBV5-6 CASRSTGFYGYTF TGTGCCAGCAGGTCAACAGGCTTCTATGGCTACACCTTC
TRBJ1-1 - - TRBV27 CASSLSRQVTEAFF TGTGCCAGCAGTTTATCTCGCCAGGTCACTGAAGCTTTCTTT
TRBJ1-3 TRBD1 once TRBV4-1 CASSLPDRMGNTIYF TGCGCCAGCAGCCTTCCGGACAGGATGGGAAACACCATATATTTT
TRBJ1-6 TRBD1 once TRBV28 CASIEAGGLSPLHF TGTGCCAGCATCGAAGCAGGGGGCCTTTCACCCCTCCACTTT
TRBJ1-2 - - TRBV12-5 CASSLGGAGYTF TGTGCTAGTTCTCTTGGGGGGGCTGGCTACACCTTC
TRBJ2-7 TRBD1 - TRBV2 CASTRQGPYEQYF TGTGCCAGCACCCGACAGGGACCCTACGAGCAGTACTTC
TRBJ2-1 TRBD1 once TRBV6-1 CASSHRGNNEQFF TGTGCCAGCAGTCACAGGGGAAACAATGAGCAGTTCTTC